The present T cell receptor (beta chain) was sequenced within a study of blood T cell repertoires in COVID-19. Across the study: Acute-phase and convalescent COVID-19 samples originated in the United States, Italy and Spain. T cells, B-cell-depleted T cells, or PBMCs supplied cDNA or gDNA.

Here immunoSEQ multiplex PCR was the method, and the copy in TCRdb shows in-frame clones only, minus some. The repertoire holds 200,000 to 250,000 clones, with around 86% as singletons. The CDR3 sequence is 13 residues long. Germline V gene data show CDR1 as SGHNT and CDR2 as YYREEE (reference sequence). Trimming stripped 3 bases from V and 6 bases from J, with 10 bases between. The chain combines TRBV5-4 with TRBJ2-1, with a weak D call TRBD2 (6 bases). The receptor's source is a man older than 75 with acute or convalescent COVID-19. Material: peripheral blood. CDR3 in amino acids: CASSSGTLNEQFF. In DNA, the CDR3 is TGTGCCAGCAGCTCCGGGACTCTCAATGAGCAGTTCTTC.